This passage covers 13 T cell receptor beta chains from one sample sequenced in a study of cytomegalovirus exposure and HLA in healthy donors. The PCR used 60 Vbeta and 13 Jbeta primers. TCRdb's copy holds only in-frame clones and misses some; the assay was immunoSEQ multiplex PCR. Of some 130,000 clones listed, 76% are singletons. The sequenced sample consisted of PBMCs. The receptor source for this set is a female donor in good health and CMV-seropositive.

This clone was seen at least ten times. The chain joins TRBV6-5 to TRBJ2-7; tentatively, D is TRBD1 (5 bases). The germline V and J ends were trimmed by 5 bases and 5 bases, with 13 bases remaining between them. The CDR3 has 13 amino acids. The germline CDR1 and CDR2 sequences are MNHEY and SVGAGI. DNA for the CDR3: TGTGCCAGCAGTAGGGGTCCTCAGAACGAGCAGTACTTC. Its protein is CASSRGPQNEQYF.

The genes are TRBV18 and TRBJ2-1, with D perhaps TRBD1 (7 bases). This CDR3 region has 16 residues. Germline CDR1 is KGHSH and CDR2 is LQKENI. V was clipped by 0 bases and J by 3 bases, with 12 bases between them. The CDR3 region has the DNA TGTGCCAGCTCACCACCGAGGCAGGGGGGCTACAATGAGCAGTTCTTC. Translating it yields CASSPPRQGGYNEQFF.

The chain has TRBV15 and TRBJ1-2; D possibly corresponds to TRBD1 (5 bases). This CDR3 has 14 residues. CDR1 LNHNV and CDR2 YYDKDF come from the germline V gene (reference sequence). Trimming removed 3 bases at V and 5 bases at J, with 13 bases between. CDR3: CATSRPKTAYGYTF. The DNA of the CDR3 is TGTGCCACCAGCAGGCCAAAGACAGCGTATGGCTACACCTTC.

The CDR3 reads CASSPDRGGTHSNQPQHF. Written as DNA, the CDR3 is TGTGCCAGCAGCCCCGACAGGGGTGGGACTCATAGCAATCAGCCCCAGCATTTT. The genes are TRBV5-8 and TRBJ1-5; 8 positions match TRBD1. The trim removed 4 bases at V and 0 bases at J, leaving 12 bases unmatched. Germline CDR1 and CDR2: SGHTS and YDEGEE. The CDR3 has 18 amino acids.

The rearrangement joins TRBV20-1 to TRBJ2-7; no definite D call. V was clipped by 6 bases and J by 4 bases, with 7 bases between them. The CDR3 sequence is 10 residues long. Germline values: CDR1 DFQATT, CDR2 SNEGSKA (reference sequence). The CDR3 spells CSADGYEQYF. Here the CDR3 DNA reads TGCAGTGCCGACGGGTACGAGCAGTACTTC.

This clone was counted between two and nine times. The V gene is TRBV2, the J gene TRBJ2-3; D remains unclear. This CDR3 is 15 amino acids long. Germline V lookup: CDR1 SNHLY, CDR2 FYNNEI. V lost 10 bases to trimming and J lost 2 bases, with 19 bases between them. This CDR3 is CANQMGRLNTDTQYF. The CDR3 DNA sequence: TGTGCCAACCAGATGGGCAGATTAAACACAGATACGCAGTATTTT.

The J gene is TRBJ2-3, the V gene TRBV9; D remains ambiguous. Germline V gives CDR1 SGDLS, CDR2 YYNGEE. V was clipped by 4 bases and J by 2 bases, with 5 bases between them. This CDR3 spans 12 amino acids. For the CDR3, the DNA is TGTGCCAGCAGCCAACACACAGATACGCAGTATTTT. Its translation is CASSQHTDTQYF. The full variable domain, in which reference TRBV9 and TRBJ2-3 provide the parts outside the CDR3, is DSGVTQTPKHLITATGQRVTLRCSPRSGDLSVYWYQQSLDQGLQFLIQYYNGEERAKGNILERFSAQQFPDLHSELNLSSLELGDSALYFCASSQHTDTQYFGPGTRLTVL.

As DNA, the CDR3 is TGTGCCAGCAGTTTTCTAAGCGGGAACTACGAGCAGTACTTC. Translated, it gives CASSFLSGNYEQYF. This chain connects TRBV28 to TRBJ2-7, with 7 positions matching TRBD2. Losses at the gene ends were 3 bases for V and 3 bases for J; bases not matched to a gene: 5. Germline assignment: CDR1 MDHEN and CDR2 SYDVKM. The CDR3 is 14 amino acids.

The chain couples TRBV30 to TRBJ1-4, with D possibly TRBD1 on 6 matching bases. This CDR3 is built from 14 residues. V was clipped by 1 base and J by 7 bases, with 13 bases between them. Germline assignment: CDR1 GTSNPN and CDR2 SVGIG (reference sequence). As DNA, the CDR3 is TGTGCCTGGAGTGGGCAGGGGCCGCGTGAAAAACTGTTTTTT. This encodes CAWSGQGPREKLFF.

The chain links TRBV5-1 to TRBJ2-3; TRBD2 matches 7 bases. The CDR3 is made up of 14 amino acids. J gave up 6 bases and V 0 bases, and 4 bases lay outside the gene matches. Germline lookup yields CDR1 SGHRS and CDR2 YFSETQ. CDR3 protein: CASSLGAGDDTQYF. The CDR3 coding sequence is TGCGCCAGCAGCTTGGGGGCGGGGGACGATACGCAGTATTTT.

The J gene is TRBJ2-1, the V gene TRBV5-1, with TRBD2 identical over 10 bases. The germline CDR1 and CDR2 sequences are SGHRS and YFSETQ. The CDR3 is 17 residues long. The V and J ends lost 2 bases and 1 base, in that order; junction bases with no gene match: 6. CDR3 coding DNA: TGCGCCAGCAGCTTAGAATTGACTAGCGGGTCCTACAATGAGCAGTTCTTC. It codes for CASSLELTSGSYNEQFF.

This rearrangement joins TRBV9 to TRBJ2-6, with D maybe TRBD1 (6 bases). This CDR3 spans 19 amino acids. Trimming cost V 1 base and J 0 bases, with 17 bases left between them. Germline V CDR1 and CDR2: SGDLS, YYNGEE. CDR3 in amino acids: CASSVLSGAIPSGANVLTF. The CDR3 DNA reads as TGTGCCAGCAGCGTACTTTCAGGGGCGATTCCCTCTGGGGCCAACGTCCTGACTTTC.

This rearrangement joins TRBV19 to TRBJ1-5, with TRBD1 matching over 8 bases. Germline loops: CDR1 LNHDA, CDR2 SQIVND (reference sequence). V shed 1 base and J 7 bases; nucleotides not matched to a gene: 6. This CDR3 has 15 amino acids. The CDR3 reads CASSIGQGARQPQHF. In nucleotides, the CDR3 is TGTGCCAGTAGTATAGGGCAGGGGGCCAGGCAGCCCCAGCATTTT.